The clone carrying this T cell receptor (beta chain) was detected only a few times. Its antigen remains unknown. This entry comes from a study of beta chain features in type 1 diabetes. The study, taken as a whole, reports: Shorter TCRB CDR3s, moderately but significantly so, were found in Type 1 diabetes patients in all four CD4+ subsets.

By way of CD45RO/CCR7/CD25/CD127/CD95/CD27, the CD4+ regulatory, stem cell-like memory, central memory and naive cells were sorted. Expressed TCRB transcripts were sequenced because the entire RNA isolate underwent reverse transcription. Regulatory, naive and central memory T cell samples averaged roughly 4 million reads. Clones were sequenced by immunoSEQ multiplex PCR, and TCRdb holds only the in-frame ones, with some missing. Of about 650,000 clones in the sample, around 12% are singletons; the top ten hold more than 0.1%. The CDR3 consists of 17 residues. J was trimmed by 2 bases and V by 3 bases; bases with no gene match: 10. Germline V gives CDR1 SEHNR, CDR2 FQNEAQ (reference sequence).

The chain couples TRBV7-9 to TRBJ1-2, with 9 nucleotides matching TRBD1. The sample comprised naive CD4+ T cells from blood. The TCR originated in a man aged 30 to 39 with type 1 diabetes. CDR3 region: CASSLDRDRETNYGYTF. The CDR3 nucleotides read TGTGCCAGCAGCTTGGACCGGGACAGGGAAACAAACTATGGCTACACCTTC.